This section outlines one T cell receptor (beta chain) sequence together with its context. Methods used by the authors: Estimates of nucleated cell counts were drawn from the amplification of reference gene primers. The protocol was immunoSEQ multiplex PCR, while the TCRdb copy is restricted to in-frame clones and leaves out a portion. The V and J calls and clone size were taken over from that table, and D and trimming were inferred from the DNA. The repertoire includes roughly 300,000 clones, 80% to 90% of them detected once, and roughly 7.1% sits in the top ten. The sample belongs to a study of blood T cell repertoires in COVID-19. Background on the study: Italy, Spain and the United States were the sources of the convalescent and acute COVID-19 samples. PBMCs, B-cell-depleted T cells, or T cells provided the cDNA or gDNA that made up the material.

This CDR3 is 14 amino acids long. Germline loops: CDR1 KGHSH, CDR2 LQKENI. Trimming cost V 1 base and J 5 bases, with 8 bases left between them. The source of this sequence is a woman between 50 and 59 years old who had recovered from COVID-19. The V gene is TRBV18, the J gene TRBJ2-2; D might be TRBD1 (5 bases). The specimen was peripheral blood. CDR3: CASSPQGWTGELFF. DNA for the CDR3: TGTGCCAGCTCACCACAGGGGTGGACCGGGGAGCTGTTTTTT.